The clone carrying this T cell receptor (beta chain) was seen only a few times. The data were taken from a study of OX40 agonist ivuxolimab in advanced cancers. Whole-study context: The dose-escalation group included hepatocellular carcinoma, melanoma, renal cell carcinoma and head and neck cancer. Three dose-escalation patients had partial responses: one with hepatocellular carcinoma and two with cutaneous melanoma.

Profiling relied on immunoSEQ multiplex PCR, and the TCRdb table lists in-frame clones only, not all of them. The sample contains around 83,000 clones, about 91% of which appear only once. V was shortened by 2 bases and J by 7 bases, with 8 bases between the two germline ends. Germline CDR1 reads SNHLY; CDR2 reads FYNNEI. CDR3 length equals 13 residues. The chain links TRBV2 to TRBJ2-2; D is undetermined. This material consisted of CD4+ or CD8+ T cells sorted from blood, taken in a trial of the OX40 agonist ivuxolimab. The clonotype comes from an adult with an advanced solid tumor such as melanoma, head and neck, liver or kidney cancer. The CDR3 DNA reads TGTGCCAGCAGTGAACTAGTCGGCGGGGAGCTGTTTTTT. Protein: CASSELVGGELFF.